This entry lists 21 T cell receptor beta chains sequenced from one sample in a study of blood T cells in healthy people across ages (dated by TCRdb to 2013 to 2016). The library was generated by 5' RACE. Sequencing was carried out with an Illumina HiSeq 2500. The second PCR ran for about 7 to 11 cycles and used a J-beta primer mix along with a sample-barcoded 5' primer. TCRdb passed the public sequencing reads through fastp at Q25 and MiXCR, retaining productive beta sequences. Duplicate CDR3 protein sequences are folded into a single record with the most common DNA and genes. For this sample the table gives some 1.5 million distinct CDR3 sequences, of which roughly two fifths were detected only once. The ten top clones hold 4% of the sample. Sequencing was performed on blood. These receptors were collected from a woman younger than 30 in good health.

This clonotype was recorded a few times. This sequence joins TRBV25-1 and TRBJ2-1; TRBD2 aligns across 7 bases. The CDR3 consists of 16 residues. The V gene's germline CDR1 is MGHDK and CDR2 SYGVNS. The junction had 9 bases not matched to a gene; V was cut back by 2 bases and J by 5 bases. This CDR3 reads CASSEVRGVLHNEQFF. The CDR3, as DNA: TGTGCCAGCAGTGAAGTCCGGGGGGTGCTTCACAATGAGCAGTTCTTC.

This clonotype was counted a few times. The chain carries TRBV9 and TRBJ2-1, with TRBD2 matching over 14 bases. V gave up 3 bases and J gave up 4 bases; unmatched junction bases: 6. The CDR3 covers 17 residues. Germline CDR1 is SGDLS and CDR2 is YYNGEE. For the CDR3, the DNA is TGTGCCAGCAGCGCCTTGGGACTAGCGGGAGCATACAATGAGCAGTTCTTC. Translation gives CASSALGLAGAYNEQFF. Drawing the rest from reference TRBV9 and TRBJ2-1, the complete variable domain is DSGVTQTPKHLITATGQRVTLRCSPRSGDLSVYWYQQSLDQGLQFLIQYYNGEERAKGNILERFSAQQFPDLHSELNLSSLELGDSALYFCASSALGLAGAYNEQFFGPGTRLTVL.

This clonotype was seen a handful of times. The J gene is TRBJ1-1, the V gene TRBV6-5; D remains ambiguous. CDR3 length: 13 residues. Trimming removed 6 bases at V and 4 bases at J, with 12 bases between. CDR1 and CDR2 from the germline V gene are MNHEY and SVGAGI. For the CDR3, the DNA is TGTGCCAGCAGACCAGTAAAACGCACTGAAGCTTTCTTT. It codes for CASRPVKRTEAFF.

On this clonotype: At one of its ends the junction is not consistent with the germline gene, which may arise from a read error. J is TRBJ1-1 and V is TRBV30; D is unresolved. The CDR3 has 11 residues. Germline assignment: CDR1 GTSNPN and CDR2 SVGIG (reference sequence). The CDR3, as DNA: TGTGCCGGGAGTGTAAGGACTGAAGCTTTCTTT. Translating it yields CAGSVRTEAFF.

V usage is TRBV6-2 or TRBV6-3 and J usage is TRBJ2-1; 15 bases line up with TRBD2. Trimming at V came to 5 bases and at J to 7 bases, leaving 6 bases not matched to a gene. The germline V gene has CDR1 MNHEY and CDR2 SVGEGT. CDR3 length: 16 amino acids. The CDR3 sequence is CASSIGTSGRLNEQFF. In DNA, the CDR3 is TGTGCCAGCAGTATAGGGACTAGCGGGAGGTTGAATGAGCAGTTCTTC.

The genes are TRBV4-3 and TRBJ2-1, with TRBD2 identical over 8 bases. The CDR3 contains 12 residues. Trimming removed 9 bases from V and 3 bases from J; junction bases left unmatched: 1. CDR1 and CDR2 from the germline V gene are LGHNA and YSLEER. CDR3 protein: CARGLDYNEQFF. The DNA for the CDR3 is TGCGCCAGGGGACTAGACTACAATGAGCAGTTCTTC.

This chain uses TRBV20-1 with TRBJ2-1, with 10 bases fitting TRBD2. The CDR3 extends over 14 amino acids. CDR1 and CDR2 from the germline V gene are DFQATT and SNEGSKA (reference sequence). With 5 bases clipped from V and 6 bases from J, the junction kept 7 bases outside the gene matches. The CDR3 sequence is CSAHLAGVGNEQFF. Here the CDR3 DNA reads TGCAGTGCTCATCTAGCGGGAGTGGGCAATGAGCAGTTCTTC.

V is TRBV20-1 and J is TRBJ2-7; weak D call: TRBD1 (6 bases). The CDR3 loop spans 13 amino acids. Germline values: CDR1 DFQATT, CDR2 SNEGSKA (reference sequence). V was cut by 6 bases and J by 2 bases, with 14 bases left in between. CDR3: CSAQGRGAYEQYF. In DNA, the CDR3 is TGCAGTGCCCAGGGCAGGGGCGCCTACGAGCAGTACTTC.

The chain couples TRBV29-1 to TRBJ2-3; D gene unclear. V lost 0 bases and J lost 0, with 7 bases in between. This CDR3 is built from 14 residues. CDR1 SQVTM and CDR2 ANQGSEA come from the germline V gene. CDR3 sequence: CSVEEVGSTDTQYF. The CDR3 DNA sequence: TGCAGCGTTGAAGAGGTGGGCAGCACAGATACGCAGTATTTT.

V is TRBV5-1 and J is TRBJ2-3, with D unclear. Germline V gives CDR1 SGHRS, CDR2 YFSETQ. This CDR3 contains 16 residues. V was clipped by 0 bases and J by 0 bases, with 11 bases between them. Here the CDR3 reads CASSLGPASSTDTQYF. CDR3 sequence (DNA): TGCGCCAGCAGCTTGGGACCAGCGAGTAGCACAGATACGCAGTATTTT.

The V call is TRBV12-3 or TRBV12-4, the J call TRBJ1-2, with D possibly matching TRBD1 (5 bases). The CDR3 has 15 residues. The V end was cut by 4 bases, the J end by 4 bases, with 16 bases between. CDR3 nucleotides: TGTGCCAGCAGTTGGTCGGGGGGGACTAGCTATGGCTACACCTTC. Translating it yields CASSWSGGTSYGYTF.

V gene TRBV7-8 combines with J gene TRBJ2-1, with 9 positions matching TRBD2. The closer fit of TRBJ2-7 to the DNA end suggests the J call may be wrong. From germline, CDR1 is SGHVS and CDR2 FQNEAQ. This CDR3 is built from 16 residues. The CDR3 DNA reads TGTGCCAGCAGCTTAGGGCTAGCGGGAAAGTACAATGAGCAGTACTTC. This gives the protein CASSLGLAGKYNEQYF.

The chain joins TRBV7-9 to TRBJ2-1; no definite D call. In germline, CDR1 is SEHNR, CDR2 FQNEAQ (reference sequence). Trimming took 7 bases from V and 2 from J, leaving 15 bases between them. The CDR3 spans 15 residues. Here the CDR3 reads CASTPSRIPYNEQFF. The CDR3 DNA reads TGTGCCAGCACCCCTAGTAGAATTCCCTACAATGAGCAGTTCTTC.

In its sample, this clonotype was seen many times. V gene TRBV5-1 combines with J gene TRBJ2-7, with D possibly TRBD1 on 6 matching bases. Trimming cost V 0 bases and J 2 bases, with 9 bases left between them. The germline CDR1 and CDR2 sequences are SGHRS and YFSETQ. CDR3 length equals 14 residues. This chain's CDR3 is CASSLAGQPYEQYF. In DNA form, the CDR3 reads TGCGCCAGCAGCTTGGCAGGACAGCCCTACGAGCAGTACTTC.

This sequence joins TRBV5-1 and TRBJ2-5; D is possibly TRBD2 (5 bases). CDR3 size: 15 residues. V gave up 4 bases and J gave up 4 bases, with 17 bases separating them. In germline, CDR1 is SGHRS, CDR2 YFSETQ. This CDR3 reads CASSKSDFWVETQYF. CDR3 nucleotide sequence: TGCGCCAGCAGCAAATCGGACTTCTGGGTAGAGACCCAGTACTTC. Based on the CDR3 plus reference TRBV5-1 and TRBJ2-5, the full variable domain is KAGVTQTPRYLIKTRGQQVTLSCSPISGHRSVSWYQQTPGQGLQFLFEYFSETQRNKGNFPGRFSGRQFSNSRSEMNVSTLELGDSALYLCASSKSDFWVETQYFGPGTRLLVL.

Notes on this clonotype: Germline is not matched at one junction end, which may reflect a read error. The V and J genes are TRBV14 and TRBJ2-5; D may correspond to TRBD1 or TRBD2 (6 bases each). Germline CDR1 SGHDN, CDR2 FVKESK. The CDR3 sequence is 17 residues long. CDR3 amino acids: CASSQLRGAPTYNEQYF. The CDR3 DNA is TGCGCCAGCAGCCAATTAAGGGGGGCCCCGACTTACAATGAGCAGTACTTC.

The chain employs TRBV14 and TRBJ2-1; D gene uncertain. There are 12 residues in the CDR3. In germline, CDR1 is SGHDN, CDR2 FVKESK. V was pared by 0 bases and J by 9 bases, with 6 bases between. CDR3 coding DNA: TGTGCCAGCAGCCAAGATAACGGTGAGCAGTTCTTC. Encoded protein: CASSQDNGEQFF.

Only a few counts were recorded for this clonotype. The V and J genes are TRBV4-3 and TRBJ2-7; tentatively, D is TRBD2 (5 bases). The CDR3 runs 19 residues. Per germline, CDR1 LGHNA and CDR2 YSLEER. V was clipped by 0 bases and J by 2 bases, with 23 bases between them. CDR3 amino acids: CASSQDRYSGTELPYEQYF. Written as DNA, the CDR3 is TGCGCCAGCAGCCAAGATAGGTACAGCGGAACCGAACTCCCCTACGAGCAGTACTTC.

This clonotype was detected only once. V gene TRBV20-1 combines with J gene TRBJ1-2, with TRBD1 identical over 9 bases. Germline-derived CDR1 and CDR2 are DFQATT and SNEGSKA (reference sequence). The V gene end was trimmed by 3 bases and the J gene end by 6 bases; junction bases not matched to a gene: 5. The CDR3 covers 13 residues. The CDR3 is CSASAGTGHGYTF. DNA of the CDR3: TGCAGTGCTAGTGCCGGGACAGGGCATGGCTACACCTTC.

This sequence joins TRBV15 and TRBJ1-1; D might be TRBD1 (5 bases). Germline-derived CDR1 and CDR2 are LNHNV and YYDKDF (reference sequence). This CDR3 is 16 amino acids long. V dropped 0 bases and J dropped 8 bases, with 19 bases sitting between them. Here the CDR3 DNA reads TGTGCCACCAGCAGAGATGGATCGGTGGGGGAACTGGAAGCTTTCTTT. Its translation is CATSRDGSVGELEAFF.

The V gene is TRBV6-6, the J gene TRBJ1-4, with unresolved D. Trimming stripped 6 bases from V and 11 bases from J, with 10 bases between. The CDR3 totals 11 residues. CDR1 and CDR2 (germline): MNHNY, SVGAGI (reference sequence). The CDR3 protein is CASSPRVKLFF. The CDR3 DNA reads TGTGCCAGCAGCCCTCGAGTTAAACTGTTTTTT.